A selection of T cell receptor beta chains follows, all from one sample in a study of immune heterogeneity within non-small cell lung tumors. TCRdb processed the multiplex PCR reads anew with MiXCR; each CDR3 protein has one entry. The data contain 8,500 to 13,000 distinct CDR3 sequences, about 31% of them singletons. Material: lung tumor tissue. These receptors were collected from a woman between 45 and 60 years old with non-small cell lung cancer. Both conserved end residues are part of each CDR3. Fields, in order: D gene, V gene, J gene, CDR3 length, clone size, CDR3 DNA, CDR3 protein. A D gene is named only where the DNA matches it firmly. Clone size appears in some rows only: once, few, many, or a class for an expanded clone.

D gene: TRBD2; V gene: TRBV20-1; J gene: TRBJ2-3; CDR3 length: 15; clone size: -; CDR3 DNA: TGCAGTGTTTCAGGACTAGCGGGAGCCTCAGATACGCAGTATTTT; CDR3 protein: CSVSGLAGASDTQYF
D gene: TRBD2; V gene: TRBV13; J gene: TRBJ2-5; CDR3 length: 16; clone size: -; CDR3 DNA: TGTGCCAGCAGCCCCGGGGGGGGGGCCGGAGGAGAGACCCAGTACTTC; CDR3 protein: CASSPGGGAGGETQYF
D gene: TRBD1; V gene: TRBV6-2/TRBV6-3; J gene: TRBJ1-6; CDR3 length: 13; clone size: -; CDR3 DNA: TGTGCCAGCAGTCGACAGGGAAATTCACCCCTCCACTTT; CDR3 protein: CASSRQGNSPLHF
D gene: -; V gene: TRBV20-1; J gene: TRBJ1-1; CDR3 length: 11; clone size: medium-sized; CDR3 DNA: TGCAGTGCTAGACGGGACACTGAAGCTTTCTTT; CDR3 protein: CSARRDTEAFF
D gene: -; V gene: TRBV12-3/TRBV12-4; J gene: TRBJ2-3; CDR3 length: 15; clone size: -; CDR3 DNA: TGTGCCAGCAGTCCTGGGACAACTAGCACAGATACGCAGTATTTT; CDR3 protein: CASSPGTTSTDTQYF
D gene: -; V gene: TRBV27; J gene: TRBJ1-5; CDR3 length: 14; clone size: many; CDR3 DNA: TGTGCCAGCAGTTCGGGACTCCAGGGTCAGCCCCAGCATTTT; CDR3 protein: CASSSGLQGQPQHF
D gene: -; V gene: TRBV5-5; J gene: TRBJ1-2; CDR3 length: 13; clone size: few; CDR3 DNA: TGTCCCAGCAGCACCGGACAGACCTATGGCTACACCTTC; CDR3 protein: CPSSTGQTYGYTF
D gene: -; V gene: TRBV15; J gene: TRBJ1-2; CDR3 length: 15; clone size: medium-sized; CDR3 DNA: TGTGCCACCAGCAGAGAGGGTGGACAGAACTATGGCTACACCTTC; CDR3 protein: CATSREGGQNYGYTF
D gene: TRBD2; V gene: TRBV9; J gene: TRBJ2-5; CDR3 length: 14; clone size: -; CDR3 DNA: TGTGCCAACAGCCGAAGACTAGCGGGCCAGACCCAGTACTTC; CDR3 protein: CANSRRLAGQTQYF
D gene: -; V gene: TRBV3-1; J gene: TRBJ1-2; CDR3 length: 15; clone size: -; CDR3 DNA: TGTGCCAGCAGCCAGGTTGGGGTCAGACTTTATGGCTACACCTTC; CDR3 protein: CASSQVGVRLYGYTF
D gene: -; V gene: TRBV6-1; J gene: TRBJ2-1; CDR3 length: 14; clone size: once; CDR3 DNA: TGTGCCAGCAGGTTCCGGGACCAATACAATGAGCAGTTCTTC; CDR3 protein: CASRFRDQYNEQFF
D gene: TRBD1; V gene: TRBV5-1; J gene: TRBJ2-4; CDR3 length: 19; clone size: -; CDR3 DNA: TGCGCCAGCAGCTTTACGGTGGGGACAGGCCTCCTAGCCAAAAACATTCAGTACTTC; CDR3 protein: CASSFTVGTGLLAKNIQYF
D gene: -; V gene: TRBV2; J gene: TRBJ1-3; CDR3 length: 17; clone size: many; CDR3 DNA: TGTGCCAGCAGTGAACTATTACAGGGCTTCTCTGGAAACACCATATATTTT; CDR3 protein: CASSELLQGFSGNTIYF
D gene: -; V gene: TRBV28; J gene: TRBJ1-4; CDR3 length: 16; clone size: many; CDR3 DNA: TGTGCCAGCAGTTTATCCTACAGGGCCTATAATGAAAAACTGTTTTTT; CDR3 protein: CASSLSYRAYNEKLFF
D gene: -; V gene: TRBV20-1; J gene: TRBJ2-7; CDR3 length: 14; clone size: -; CDR3 DNA: TGCAGTGCTAGGGGCCCAGGTGGAGTCTACGAGCAGTACTTC; CDR3 protein: CSARGPGGVYEQYF
D gene: -; V gene: TRBV5-4; J gene: TRBJ2-6; CDR3 length: 16; clone size: -; CDR3 DNA: TGTGTTAGCAGCTTGTCGTTAGGGGGACGGGCCAACGTCCTGACTTTC; CDR3 protein: CVSSLSLGGRANVLTF